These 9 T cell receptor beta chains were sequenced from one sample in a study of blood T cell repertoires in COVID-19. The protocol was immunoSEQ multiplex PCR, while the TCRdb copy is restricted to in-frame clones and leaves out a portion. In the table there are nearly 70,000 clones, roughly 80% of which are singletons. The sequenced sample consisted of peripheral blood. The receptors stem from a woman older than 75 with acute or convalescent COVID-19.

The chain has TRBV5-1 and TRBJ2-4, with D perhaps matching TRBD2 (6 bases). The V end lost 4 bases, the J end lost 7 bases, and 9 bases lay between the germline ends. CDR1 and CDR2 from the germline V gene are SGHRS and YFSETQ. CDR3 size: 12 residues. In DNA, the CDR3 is TGCGCCAGCAGCCCAGGAGGGAACATTCAGTACTTC. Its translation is CASSPGGNIQYF.

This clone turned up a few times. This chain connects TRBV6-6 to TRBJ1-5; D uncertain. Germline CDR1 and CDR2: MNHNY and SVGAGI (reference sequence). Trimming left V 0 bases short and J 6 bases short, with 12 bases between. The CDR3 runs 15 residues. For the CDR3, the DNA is TGTGCCAGCAGTTACTCCCGTTCCGGAGGTCAGCCCCAGCATTTT. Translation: CASSYSRSGGQPQHF.

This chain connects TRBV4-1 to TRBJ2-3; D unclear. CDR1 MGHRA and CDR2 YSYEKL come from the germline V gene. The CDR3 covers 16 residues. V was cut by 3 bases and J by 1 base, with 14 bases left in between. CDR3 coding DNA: TGCGCCAGCAGCCAGGCTTTAAACCTTGGCACAGATACGCAGTATTTT. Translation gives CASSQALNLGTDTQYF.

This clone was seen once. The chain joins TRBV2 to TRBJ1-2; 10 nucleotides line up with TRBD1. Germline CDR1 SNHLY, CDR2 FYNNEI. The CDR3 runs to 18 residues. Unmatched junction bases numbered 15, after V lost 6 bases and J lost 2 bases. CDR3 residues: CASRVRRTGGTTNYGYTF. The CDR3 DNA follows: TGTGCCAGCAGGGTTCGGAGGACAGGGGGGACCACGAACTATGGCTACACCTTC.

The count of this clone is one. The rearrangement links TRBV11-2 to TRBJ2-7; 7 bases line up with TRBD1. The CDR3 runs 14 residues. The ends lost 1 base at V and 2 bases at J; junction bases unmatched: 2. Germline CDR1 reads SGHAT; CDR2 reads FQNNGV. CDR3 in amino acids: CASSLGDSAYEQYF. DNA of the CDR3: TGTGCCAGCAGCTTAGGGGACAGCGCCTACGAGCAGTACTTC.

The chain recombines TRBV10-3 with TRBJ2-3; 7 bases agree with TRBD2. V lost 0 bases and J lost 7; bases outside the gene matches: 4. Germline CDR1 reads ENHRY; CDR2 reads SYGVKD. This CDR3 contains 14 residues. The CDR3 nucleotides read TGTGCCATCAGTGAGTCGGCTAGCGGAAATACGCAGTATTTT. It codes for CAISESASGNTQYF.

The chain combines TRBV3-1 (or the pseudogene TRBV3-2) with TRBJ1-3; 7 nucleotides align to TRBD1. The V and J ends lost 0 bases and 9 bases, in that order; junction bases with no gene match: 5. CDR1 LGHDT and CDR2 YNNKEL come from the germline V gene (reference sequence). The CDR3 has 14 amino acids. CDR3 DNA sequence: TGTGCCAGCAGCCAAGAGTCCAGGGGGACCACCATATATTTT. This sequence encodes CASSQESRGTTIYF.

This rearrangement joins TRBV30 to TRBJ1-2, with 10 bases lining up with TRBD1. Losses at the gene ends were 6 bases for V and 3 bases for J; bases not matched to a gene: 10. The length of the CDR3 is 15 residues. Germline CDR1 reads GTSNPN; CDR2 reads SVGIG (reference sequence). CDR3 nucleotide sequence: TGTGCCTGTTATAGACAGGGGGCCGAGGACTATGGCTACACCTTC. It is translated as CACYRQGAEDYGYTF.

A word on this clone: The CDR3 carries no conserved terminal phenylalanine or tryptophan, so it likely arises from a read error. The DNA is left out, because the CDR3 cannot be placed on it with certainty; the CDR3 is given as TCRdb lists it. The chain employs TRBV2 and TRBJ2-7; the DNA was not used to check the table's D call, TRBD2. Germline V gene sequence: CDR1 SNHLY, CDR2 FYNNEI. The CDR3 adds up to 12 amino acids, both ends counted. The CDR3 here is CASSETTSGGPG.